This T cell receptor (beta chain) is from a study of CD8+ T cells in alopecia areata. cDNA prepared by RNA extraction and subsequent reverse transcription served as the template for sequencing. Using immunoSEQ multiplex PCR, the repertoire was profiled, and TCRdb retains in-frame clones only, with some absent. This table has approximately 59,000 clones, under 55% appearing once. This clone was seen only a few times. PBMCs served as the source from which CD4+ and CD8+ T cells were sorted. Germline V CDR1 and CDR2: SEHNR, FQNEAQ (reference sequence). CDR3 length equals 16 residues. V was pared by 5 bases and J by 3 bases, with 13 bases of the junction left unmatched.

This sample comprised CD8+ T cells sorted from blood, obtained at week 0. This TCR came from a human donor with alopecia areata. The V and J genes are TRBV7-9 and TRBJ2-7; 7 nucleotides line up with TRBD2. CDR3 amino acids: CASSDSSSGAVYEQYF. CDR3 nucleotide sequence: TGTGCCAGCAGCGATTCCTCTAGCGGAGCTGTCTACGAGCAGTACTTC.